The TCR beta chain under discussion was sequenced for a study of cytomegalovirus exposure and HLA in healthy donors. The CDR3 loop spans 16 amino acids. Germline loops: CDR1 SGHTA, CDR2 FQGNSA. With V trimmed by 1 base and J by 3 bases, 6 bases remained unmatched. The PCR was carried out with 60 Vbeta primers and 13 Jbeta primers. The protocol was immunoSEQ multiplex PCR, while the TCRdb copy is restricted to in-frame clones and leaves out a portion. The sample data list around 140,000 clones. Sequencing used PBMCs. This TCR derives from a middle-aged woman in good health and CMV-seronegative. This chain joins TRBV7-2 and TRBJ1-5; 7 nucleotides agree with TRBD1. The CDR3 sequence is CASSLVGTAINQPQHF. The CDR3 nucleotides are TGTGCCAGCAGCTTAGTCGGGACAGCAATCAATCAGCCCCAGCATTTT.